The source of this TCR beta chain is a study of regulatory T cells in long-lasting Graves disease. Stated time point: persistent/refractory GD, antithyroid drugs over 5 years with positive TRAb. The TCR library used RNA extracted from PBMCs. The guidelines of the American Thyroid Association were the basis for diagnosing Graves' disease. Assembly of TCR beta libraries relied on iRepertoire HTBI primers together with Arm-PCR of CDR3 regions. One entry per CDR3 protein results from TCRdb running MiXCR on the multiplex PCR reads. The sample has roughly 400,000 distinct CDR3 sequences, roughly 21% seen once. This clonotype was detected only a few times. The TCR sequence derives from a female donor with Graves disease. The sample was peripheral blood mononuclear cells (PBMCs), taken when the disease was refractory, from a patient treated with antithyroid drugs.

The CDR3 sequence is CASSSSPGQQETQYF. The CDR3 DNA reads as TGTGCCAGTAGTAGCAGTCCGGGACAGCAAGAGACCCAGTACTTC. The chain combines TRBV19 with TRBJ2-5, with 7 bases identical to TRBD1. Germline V CDR1 and CDR2: LNHDA, SQIVND (reference sequence). The CDR3 extends over 15 amino acids. With 4 bases clipped from V and 2 bases from J, the junction kept 7 bases outside the gene matches.